Listed below are T cell receptor beta chains from one sample, sequenced in a study of blood T cell repertoires in COVID-19. The protocol was immunoSEQ multiplex PCR, while the TCRdb copy is restricted to in-frame clones and leaves out a portion. Among under 200,000 clones listed, approximately 85% were seen once. The sample taken for sequencing was peripheral blood. The receptors originated from a woman older than 75 with acute or convalescent COVID-19. Each CDR3 is given with its conserved first and last residue. Fields, in order: clone size, D gene, CDR3 length, J gene, V gene, CDR3 protein, CDR3 DNA. The D gene is left open where the match is weak. The size of a clone is reported for some rows only, either as once, few or many, or as a class for expanded clones.

abundance: -; d_gene: -; len: 14; j_gene: TRBJ1-1; v_gene: TRBV7-8; CDR3aa: CASSLEGRGTEAFF; CDR3nt: TGTGCCAGCAGTCTTGAGGGGCGGGGGACTGAAGCTTTCTTT
abundance: -; d_gene: -; len: 14; j_gene: TRBJ2-1; v_gene: TRBV6-5; CDR3aa: CASSYSSGYNEQFF; CDR3nt: TGTGCCAGCAGTTACTCCAGCGGCTACAATGAGCAGTTCTTC
abundance: -; d_gene: -; len: 12; j_gene: TRBJ1-1; v_gene: TRBV10-2; CDR3aa: CASSGAVTEAFF; CDR3nt: TGCGCCAGCAGTGGGGCAGTTACTGAAGCTTTCTTT
abundance: -; d_gene: TRBD2; len: 17; j_gene: TRBJ2-1; v_gene: TRBV5-1; CDR3aa: CASSLSASSGGAGEQFF; CDR3nt: TGCGCCAGCAGCTTGTCCGCATCTAGCGGGGGGGCCGGTGAGCAGTTCTTC
abundance: -; d_gene: -; len: 16; j_gene: TRBJ1-2; v_gene: TRBV3-1/TRBV3-2; CDR3aa: CASSLHSGRVNYGYTF; CDR3nt: TGTGCCAGCAGCCTTCACTCGGGGAGGGTTAACTATGGCTACACCTTC
abundance: -; d_gene: TRBD2; len: 17; j_gene: TRBJ2-1; v_gene: TRBV7-7; CDR3aa: CASSPRARGRDLDEQFF; CDR3nt: TGTGCCAGCAGTCCACGCGCCCGGGGGAGGGACCTGGACGAGCAGTTCTTC
abundance: -; d_gene: TRBD2; len: 15; j_gene: TRBJ2-1; v_gene: TRBV4-3; CDR3aa: CASSQGLAGEGEQFF; CDR3nt: TGCGCCAGCAGCCAGGGGCTAGCGGGGGAGGGTGAGCAGTTCTTC
abundance: -; d_gene: -; len: 13; j_gene: TRBJ1-1; v_gene: TRBV5-4; CDR3aa: CASSLLQNTEAFF; CDR3nt: TGTGCCAGCAGCTTGTTACAGAACACTGAAGCTTTCTTT
abundance: -; d_gene: -; len: 15; j_gene: TRBJ2-7; v_gene: TRBV14; CDR3aa: CASSPLGTGPYEQYF; CDR3nt: TGTGCCAGCAGCCCCCTCGGAACAGGGCCCTACGAGCAGTACTTC
abundance: few; d_gene: TRBD2; len: 16; j_gene: TRBJ2-1; v_gene: TRBV2; CDR3aa: CASEYGLAGTYNEQFF; CDR3nt: TGTGCCTCGGAGTATGGGCTAGCGGGGACTTACAATGAGCAGTTCTTC
abundance: -; d_gene: -; len: 14; j_gene: TRBJ2-1; v_gene: TRBV10-3; CDR3aa: CATRDGRGAVEQFF; CDR3nt: TGTGCCACCCGAGACGGCCGGGGGGCGGTTGAGCAGTTCTTC
abundance: once; d_gene: TRBD1; len: 16; j_gene: TRBJ2-2; v_gene: TRBV5-1; CDR3aa: CASSLAGQGVTGELFF; CDR3nt: TGCGCCAGCAGCTTGGCGGGACAGGGGGTCACCGGGGAGCTGTTTTTT
abundance: few; d_gene: -; len: 14; j_gene: TRBJ1-2; v_gene: TRBV15; CDR3aa: CATSRDWGDDGYTF; CDR3nt: TGTGCCACCAGCAGAGATTGGGGGGATGATGGCTACACCTTC
abundance: -; d_gene: -; len: 14; j_gene: TRBJ2-2; v_gene: TRBV11-2; CDR3aa: CASASSVGTGELFF; CDR3nt: TGTGCCAGCGCATCTAGCGTGGGCACCGGGGAGCTGTTTTTT
abundance: -; d_gene: -; len: 16; j_gene: TRBJ2-3; v_gene: TRBV5-4; CDR3aa: CASTRGREGTTDTQYF; CDR3nt: TGTGCCAGCACCAGGGGGCGGGAGGGAACCACAGATACGCAGTATTTT
abundance: -; d_gene: TRBD2; len: 16; j_gene: TRBJ2-7; v_gene: TRBV7-8; CDR3aa: CASSLPGLAGVYEQYF; CDR3nt: TGTGCCAGCAGCCTTCCCGGACTAGCGGGAGTCTACGAGCAGTACTTC
abundance: -; d_gene: -; len: 13; j_gene: TRBJ1-3; v_gene: TRBV4-1; CDR3aa: CASSPLRGNTIYF; CDR3nt: TGCGCCAGCAGCCCCCTTAGAGGAAACACCATATATTTT
abundance: -; d_gene: TRBD1; len: 15; j_gene: TRBJ1-5; v_gene: TRBV30; CDR3aa: CAWSARGTVNQPQHF; CDR3nt: TGTGCCTGGAGCGCAAGAGGGACAGTGAATCAGCCCCAGCATTTT